This T cell receptor (beta chain) was sequenced for a study of cytomegalovirus exposure and HLA in healthy donors. The study, taken as a whole, reports: Reports indicate that TCR beta sequences accurately predicted the HLA-A and HLA-B alleles of most subjects.

This clone has only a few counts. As yet, its antigen is unknown. Germline V CDR1 and CDR2: SGHKS, YYEKEE (reference sequence). The CDR3 is made up of 15 amino acids. Between the trimmed V and J ends, which lost 3 bases and 0 bases, there was a span of 12 bases. PCR used 60 Vbeta primers and 13 Jbeta primers. Profiling relied on immunoSEQ multiplex PCR, and the TCRdb table lists in-frame clones only, not all of them. The profile shows 150,000 to 200,000 clones, 68% of them singletons. V gene TRBV5-5 combines with J gene TRBJ1-1; D possibly corresponds to TRBD1 (6 bases). This clonotype was sampled from a man between 50 and 59 years old in good health and CMV-seronegative. Sequencing was performed on PBMCs. The DNA for the CDR3 is TGTGCCAGCAGCTCTACTGGACAGATGAACACTGAAGCTTTCTTT. Translating it yields CASSSTGQMNTEAFF.